This record covers a single T cell receptor (beta chain). Its specificity is unknown. The junction and the germline gene differ at one end; a read error may be behind it. These data come from a study of T-cell reconstitution after alpha-beta-depleted transplantation in children. Preparation of the TCRbeta library was carried out with unique molecular identifiers. TCRdb re-called the PCR reads with MiXCR, one entry per CDR3 protein. This sample has 700,000 to 950,000 distinct CDR3 sequences; roughly 16% occur once, and the top ten carry approximately 5%. Broader study findings: It was reported that alpha-beta T cells came from several hundred expanded graft clones (about two months after transplant).

CDR1 SQVTM and CDR2 ANQGSEA come from the germline V gene. The CDR3 spans 16 residues. The origin of this receptor is a male patient between 5 and 17 years old who had a stem cell transplant for acute lymphoblastic leukemia, so the T cells may come from the graft donor. V and J are TRBV29-1 and TRBJ2-3, with 7 bases that match TRBD2. Sequencing used PBMCs, mostly from graft donor cells, obtained 360 days after TCRalphabeta/CD19-depleted stem cell transplant. The CDR3 loop reads CSAFSRRGRFTDAQYF. For the CDR3, the DNA is TGCAGCGCCTTCTCCCGGCGGGGGAGGTTTACAGATGCGCAGTATTTT.